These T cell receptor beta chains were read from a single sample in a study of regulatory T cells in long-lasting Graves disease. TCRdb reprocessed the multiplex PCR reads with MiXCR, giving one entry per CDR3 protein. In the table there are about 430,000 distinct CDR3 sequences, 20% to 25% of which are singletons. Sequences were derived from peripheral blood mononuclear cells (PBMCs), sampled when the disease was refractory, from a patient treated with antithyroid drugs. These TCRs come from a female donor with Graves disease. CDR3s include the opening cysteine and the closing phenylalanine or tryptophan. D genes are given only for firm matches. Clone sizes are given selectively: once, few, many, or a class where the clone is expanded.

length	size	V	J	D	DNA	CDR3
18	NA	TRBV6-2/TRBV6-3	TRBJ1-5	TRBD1	TGTGCCAGCAGAGACCTACCGGGACAGACTCATAGCAATCAGCCCCAGCATTTT	CASRDLPGQTHSNQPQHF
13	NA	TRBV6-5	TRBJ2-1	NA	TGTGCCAGCAGTTACTCGACTGACAATGAGCAGTTCTTC	CASSYSTDNEQFF
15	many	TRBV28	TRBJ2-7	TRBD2	TGTGCCAGCAGTTCCCCCAGCGGGAGTTACTACGAGCAGTACTTC	CASSSPSGSYYEQYF
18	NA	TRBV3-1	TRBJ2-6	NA	TGTGCCAGCAGCCCAGGGGTCCCCCAGCGATCTGGGGCCAACGTCCTGACTTTC	CASSPGVPQRSGANVLTF
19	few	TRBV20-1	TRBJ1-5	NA	TGCAGTGCTAGCGAGTGGTGGGGGCAAGGGTTTAGGGGCAATCAGCCCCAGCATTTT	CSASEWWGQGFRGNQPQHF
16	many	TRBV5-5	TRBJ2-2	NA	TGTGCCAGCAGCGCCATGGGTGGGGTGGATACCGGGGAGCTGTTTTTT	CASSAMGGVDTGELFF
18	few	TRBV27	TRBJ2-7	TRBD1	TGTGCCAGCAGTCTAACAACTACCGGGACAGGGATCGCCGCCGAGCAGTACTTC	CASSLTTTGTGIAAEQYF
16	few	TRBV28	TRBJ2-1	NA	TGTGCCAGCAGAAGTGACAGGCTCGGCTCCTACAATGAGCAGTTCTTC	CASRSDRLGSYNEQFF
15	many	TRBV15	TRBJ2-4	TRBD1	TGTGCCACCAGCGACAAACAGGGGGCTGGCCACATTCAGTACTTC	CATSDKQGAGHIQYF
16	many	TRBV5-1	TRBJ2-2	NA	TGCGCCAGCAGCTCGCCCGCAGGCGCGAACACCGGGGAGCTGTTTTTT	CASSSPAGANTGELFF
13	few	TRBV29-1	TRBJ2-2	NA	TGCAGCGGGGAGAGCGGGTACACCGGGGAGCTGTTTTTT	CSGESGYTGELFF
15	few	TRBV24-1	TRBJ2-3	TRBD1	TGTGCCACCAGTGATCCGGGACAGTACACAGATACGCAGTATTTT	CATSDPGQYTDTQYF
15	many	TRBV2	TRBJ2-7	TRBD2	TGTGCCAGCAGTGTTTTTGCGGGAGGAACCTACGAGCAGTACTTC	CASSVFAGGTYEQYF
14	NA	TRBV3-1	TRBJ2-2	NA	TGTGCCAGCAGCCAAGAAGGGAGCGCCGGGGAGCTGTTTTTT	CASSQEGSAGELFF
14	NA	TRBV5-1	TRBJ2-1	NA	TGCGCCAGCAGCTGGCGAGACTTATACAATGAGCAGTTCTTC	CASSWRDLYNEQFF
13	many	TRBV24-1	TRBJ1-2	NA	TGTGCCACCAGTGTCTCAGCATCCTATGGCTACACCTTC	CATSVSASYGYTF
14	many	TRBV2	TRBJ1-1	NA	TGTGCCAGCGGAAGTAGAGGGCGGAACACTGAAGCTTTCTTT	CASGSRGRNTEAFF
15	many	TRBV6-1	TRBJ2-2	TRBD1	TGTGCCAGCAGTCCCGGGACAGGGTTTGGCGGGGAGCTGTTTTTT	CASSPGTGFGGELFF
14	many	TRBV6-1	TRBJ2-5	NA	TGTGCCAGCAGGTCTGCAGGGGCGGGGGAGACCCAGTACTTC	CASRSAGAGETQYF
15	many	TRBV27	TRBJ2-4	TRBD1	TGTGCCAGCAGCACAGGGGGGCTAGCCAAAAACATTCAGTACTTC	CASSTGGLAKNIQYF
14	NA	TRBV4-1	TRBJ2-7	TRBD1	TGCGCCAGCAGCCAAGGGGGACAGGGGCGCGAGCAGTACTTC	CASSQGGQGREQYF
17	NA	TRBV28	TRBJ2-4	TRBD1	TGTGCCAGCAGTCCCCCCCCGGGACAGGGGACACATAGCATTCAGTACTTC	CASSPPPGQGTHSIQYF
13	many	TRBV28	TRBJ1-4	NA	TGTGCCACCTTCCTTCCAGGTGAAGAAAAACTGTTTTTT	CATFLPGEEKLFF
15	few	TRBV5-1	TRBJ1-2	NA	TGTGCCAGCAGCTTTAACAGGAGGTCTTACTATGGCTACACCTTC	CASSFNRRSYYGYTF
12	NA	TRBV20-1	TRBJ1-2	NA	TGCAGTGCCCGACAACGCATCTATGGCTACACCTTC	CSARQRIYGYTF
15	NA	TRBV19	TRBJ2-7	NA	TGTGCCAGTAGTCCCGGGCCGCCGAACTCCTACGAGCAGTACTTC	CASSPGPPNSYEQYF
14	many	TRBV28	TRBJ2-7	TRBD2	TGTGCCAGCAGACTAGCGGGAGTGAGTAGCGAGCAGTACTTC	CASRLAGVSSEQYF
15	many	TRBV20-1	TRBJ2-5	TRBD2	TGCAGTGCTAGAGACGCGCTAGCGGCGCAAGAGACCCAGTACTTC	CSARDALAAQETQYF
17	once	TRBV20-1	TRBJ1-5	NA	TGCAGTGCTAGGGAGGTAATAGGGACTCTCCCCAATCAGCCCCAGCATTTT	CSAREVIGTLPNQPQHF